These 4 T cell receptor beta chains share one sample of origin, sequenced in a study of beta chain features in type 1 diabetes. Study-wide findings and caveats: Significant though moderate, a shortening of TCRB CDR3s appeared in all four CD4+ subsets of Type 1 diabetes patients.

The study reverse transcribed the entire isolated RNA, so it sequenced expressed TCRB transcripts. Generated by immunoSEQ multiplex PCR, the TCRdb table keeps only in-frame clones and is missing some. Of roughly 230,000 clones in the sample, under 13% are singletons; the top ten hold 0.017%. The antigens these receptors bind are not known. The sequencing sample was made of naive CD4+ T cells from blood. The receptors here all came from a man under 40 with type 1 diabetes.

This clone occurred a few times. This rearrangement joins TRBV4-3 to TRBJ2-3; 8 bases map to TRBD2. This CDR3 contains 18 residues. V lost 3 bases to trimming and J lost 3 bases; unmatched junction nucleotides: 14. The germline CDR1 and CDR2 sequences are LGHNA and YSLEER. DNA of the CDR3: TGCGCCAGCAGCCAGGCTAGGGGCGGGGGGCCAAGGACAGATACGCAGTATTTT. It translates to CASSQARGGGPRTDTQYF.

This sequence joins TRBV2 and TRBJ1-1, with 10 bases fitting TRBD1. CDR3 length: 13 residues. Germline V CDR1 and CDR2: SNHLY, FYNNEI. The junction had 8 bases not matched to a gene; V was cut back by 10 bases and J by 6 bases. CDR3 region: CATERDRGSEAFF. As DNA, the CDR3 is TGTGCCACCGAGAGGGACAGGGGATCTGAAGCTTTCTTT.

This rearrangement joins TRBV14 to TRBJ2-6, with TRBD1 matching 7 bases. The V gene's germline CDR1 is SGHDN and CDR2 FVKESK. V was clipped by 4 bases and J by 1 base; unmatched bases: 4. The CDR3 covers 16 residues. CDR3 in amino acids: CASSRWGQSGANVLTF. Written as DNA, the CDR3 is TGTGCCAGCAGCCGCTGGGGACAGTCTGGGGCCAACGTCCTGACTTTC.

In its sample, this clone was seen a few times. V usage is TRBV2 and J usage is TRBJ2-5; 9 nucleotides line up with TRBD1. The CDR3 sequence is 14 residues long. The V segment lost 3 bases and the J segment 5 bases; nucleotides outside the gene matches: 4. Germline CDR1 is SNHLY and CDR2 is FYNNEI. The CDR3 DNA reads TGTGCCAGCAGTGAGCTGACAGGGGGTGAGACCCAGTACTTC. It is translated as CASSELTGGETQYF. Filled out from reference TRBV2 and TRBJ2-5, the complete variable domain reads EPEVTQTPSHQVTQMGQEVILRCVPISNHLYFYWYRQILGQKVEFLVSFYNNEISEKSEIFDDQFSVERPDGSNFTLKIRSTKLEDSAMYFCASSELTGGETQYFGPGTRLLVL.